This T cell receptor (beta chain) came from a study of vaccination and CD4 T cells after COVID-19 (dated by TCRdb to 2021 to 2024). At the level of the whole study: SARS-CoV-2 positivity had been established in the convalescent patients by nasal swab PCR, and mild disease was recorded in several of these patients and severe disease in one. Two doses of either the Pfizer-BioNTech BNT162b2 vaccine (n=8) or the Moderna mRNA-1273 vaccine (n=2) were administered to participants. In control cultures, a CEFX viral epitope pool was used as positive control, an HIV-1 Nef peptide pool was used as negative control, or no peptide was added. The convalescent cohort included six males and four females, with two Hispanic individuals, seven Caucasians, two Asians and one multiracial person. The cultures were stimulated with overlapping spike peptide pools from SARS-CoV-2 and from the common cold coronaviruses HCoV-NL63, HCoV-OC43 and HCoV-229E. Post-COVID blood samples were collected from convalescent patients a median of roughly 100 days after diagnosis, with a range of roughly 30 to 161 days. Post-vaccine blood samples were obtained a median of around 74 days after the second vaccine dose, with a range of roughly 13 to 250 days. In approximately eleven COVID-19 convalescent patients and a handful of infection-naive healthy vaccine recipients, the spike-specific CD4+ TCR repertoire before mRNA vaccination was compared with the repertoire after mRNA vaccination. Paper-wide results and their limitations: The median count of SARS-CoV-2-reactive clonotypes went up from approximately 22 after infection to some 38 after vaccination, although the change was not significant. In convalescent patients, a median approximately 86% of post-vaccine SARS-CoV-2-reactive clones were detected only after vaccination, suggesting vaccine-specific priming. In convalescent patients, nearly all vaccine-specific clones (304 of 307) were found to be mono-reactive for SARS-CoV-2 spike rather than cross-reactive with common cold coronaviruses. The study included relatively few convalescent patients and did not analyze early timepoints after natural infection.

This sample's treatment or condition label indicates: roughly 11-day PBMC culture with coronavirus spike peptide pools or control peptides (ViraFEST assay). To expand antigen-specific T cells with peptide pools and then pick out the expanded clonotypes through TCR sequencing, the study relied on the ViraFEST assay. The positive SARS-CoV-2 PCR tests of the convalescent patients were dated from March to December 2020, before the Alpha, Beta and Delta variants emerged in the United States. Roughly 2 million PBMCs per well were cultured in IMDM with roughly 5.2% human AB serum and 8 to 10 IU/ml IL-2, plus 10 ug/ml peptide pools. Half of the culture medium was replaced with fresh IL-2-containing medium on days 3 and 7. After 10 days of culture, CD4+ T cells were isolated by negative selection using the EasySep CD4+ T cell isolation kit. Ficoll-Paque Plus gradient centrifugation was used to isolate PBMCs from whole blood, and the isolated PBMCs were then either used fresh or cryopreserved at -140C. Each culture condition was generally run in triplicate wells.

The method was PCR. DNA from cultured CD4+ T cells underwent TCR sequencing with the Oncomine TCR Beta short-read assay at the Johns Hopkins FTIC core. Genomic DNA was extracted from the cultured CD4+ T cells with the QIAamp micro DNA kit. The Oncomine TCR Beta libraries from cultured CD4+ T cells were pooled using unique dual indexes and then sequenced on an Illumina iSeq 100. The authors' pipeline ran thus. Non-productive sequences were removed, and CDR3s not starting with C, not ending with F or W, or shorter than 7 amino acids were discarded. Antigen-specific clonotypes were identified with the MANAFEST web application by comparing peptide-stimulated wells with reference and other culture wells. Positive clones required FDR below 0.05, an odds ratio above 5, and productive frequency above 0.1% in at least two of three replicate wells. Cross-reactive clonotypes were defined as significantly expanded in both SARS-CoV-2 spike wells and at least one common cold coronavirus spike condition. Similarity between CDR3 sequences was evaluated in R version 3.6.1 using Levenshtein distances (stringdist) and unrooted phylogenetic trees (ape). TCRdb reprocessing: public reads trimmed at Q25 with fastp, clones called with MiXCR, in-frame beta chains kept. Each CDR3 protein gets just one entry, which takes the most common genes and DNA from the rows behind it. TCRdb assigned the V and J calls; the authors' analysis was not used. This sample comprises under 15,000 distinct CDR3 sequences, 75% of them detected only once. In total, the top ten clones hold approximately 10% of the sample.

As concerns this clonotype: Its cognate antigen has yet to be identified. The input lacks base qualities; no much larger clone sits a single base away.

CDR1 and CDR2 (MNHEY, SVGEGT) derive from the germline V gene. A distance of 15 bases separates the germline ends of V and J, which lose 6 bases and 9 bases respectively. From the cysteine up to the phenylalanine, the CDR3 has a length of 13 residues. CDR3 DNA is the only sequence kept; it has 39 bases, read in frame from the first base. Sequenced material: CD4+ T cells from blood, cultured in vitro. This receptor was obtained from a human donor who had recovered from COVID-19. The sequence joins TRBV6-2 or TRBV6-3 to TRBJ1-5; the D gene remains uncertain. The DNA sequence reads TGTGCCAGCAGCTGGACGGTGAAGTGGCCCCAGCATTTT. It specifies CASSWTVKWPQHF.